The rows below give T cell receptor beta chains drawn from one sample of a study of blood T cell repertoires in COVID-19. Repertoires were generated with immunoSEQ multiplex PCR, while TCRdb's copy carries only in-frame clones and drops some. The sample has over 250,000 clones; nearly 90% are singletons. Sequencing was carried out using PBMCs or T cells enriched from blood (not recorded which). These receptors were taken from an older woman who had recovered from COVID-19. CDR3s include the opening cysteine and the closing phenylalanine or tryptophan. A D gene is named only where the DNA matches it firmly. Expanded clones are given a class, and other clones once, few, many or no size at all.

>TRBV5-4|TRBD2|16|TRBJ2-3|.
TGTGCCAGCAGCTTTCGGGCGGGGGGAGGCACAGATACGCAGTATTTT
CASSFRAGGGTDTQYF
>TRBV5-1|.|15|TRBJ1-2|.
TGCGCCAGCAGCTTGGGTTCAATTCCTAACTATGGCTACACCTTC
CASSLGSIPNYGYTF
>TRBV5-1|.|17|TRBJ1-2|.
TGCGCCAGCAGCTTTTTACAAGGGGATGGGCTCGTAGGTGGCTACACCTTC
CASSFLQGDGLVGGYTF
>TRBV28|.|14|TRBJ1-4|.
TGTGCCAGCAGCGAACAGATGGTTTTTGTAAAACTGTTTTTT
CASSEQMVFVKLFF
>TRBV24-1|.|12|TRBJ2-4|.
TGTGCCACCACTGGACCGGGGGACATTCAGTACTTC
CATTGPGDIQYF
>TRBV28|.|15|TRBJ1-4|once
TGTGCCAGCAGCCTCCCGGGGGGGGTGAATGAAAAACTGTTTTTT
CASSLPGGVNEKLFF
>TRBV19|.|14|TRBJ2-7|few
TGTGCCAGTAGTATGATACAGAATTCCTACGAGCAGTACTTC
CASSMIQNSYEQYF
>TRBV9|.|15|TRBJ2-1|.
TGTGCCAGCAGCGGCCGAATGATCACAGGGAATGAGCAGTTCTTC
CASSGRMITGNEQFF
>TRBV3-1/TRBV3-2|TRBD1|14|TRBJ2-2|once
TGTGCCAGCAGCCAACAGGGGGCGGCCGGGGAGCTGTTTTTT
CASSQQGAAGELFF
>TRBV28|.|14|TRBJ1-5|.
TGTGCCAGCTCGAATGGACAGAGCAATCAGCCCCAGCATTTT
CASSNGQSNQPQHF
>TRBV5-6|TRBD2|16|TRBJ2-7|.
TGTGCCAGCAGCCCGACCTTGGGGGGGAGCTCCTACGAGCAGTACTTC
CASSPTLGGSSYEQYF
>TRBV28|TRBD1|15|TRBJ2-7|.
TGTGCCAGCAGTTCGTCTGGGACAGGGTTCTACGAGCAGTACTTC
CASSSSGTGFYEQYF
>TRBV9|.|18|TRBJ1-6|.
TGTGCCAGCAGCCCTCTGGAGAGGGGAGGTTCCTATAATTCACCCCTCCACTTT
CASSPLERGGSYNSPLHF
>TRBV10-3|.|14|TRBJ1-2|.
TGTGCCATCAGTGACCGGGAGGGGATTCCTGGCTACACCTTC
CAISDREGIPGYTF
>TRBV18|.|13|TRBJ1-1|.
TGTGCCAGCAACTCTGAGGGTCTCACTGAAGCTTTCTTT
CASNSEGLTEAFF
>TRBV7-9|TRBD1|17|TRBJ2-5|once
TGTGCCAGCAGCCCCCTAACAGGGGGCGACGAAGCAGAGACCCAGTACTTC
CASSPLTGGDEAETQYF
>TRBV2|.|13|TRBJ1-2|.
TGTGCCAGCAGTGATACGGGTAACTATGGCTACACCTTC
CASSDTGNYGYTF
>TRBV28|TRBD2|13|TRBJ2-7|.
TGTGCCAGCACTATAGCGGGGAACTACGAGCAGTACTTC
CASTIAGNYEQYF
>TRBV10-3|TRBD2|12|TRBJ2-1|.
TGTGCCATCGGTCGGCGGGAGGGTGAGCAGTTCTTC
CAIGRREGEQFF
>TRBV5-1|TRBD1|14|TRBJ2-5|.
TGCGCCAGCAGCTTGGGACAGGGGGACGAGACCCAGTACTTC
CASSLGQGDETQYF
>TRBV30|.|13|TRBJ2-1|.
TGTGCCTGGGTAGTCAGGGGGGCAGATGAGCAGTTCTTC
CAWVVRGADEQFF
>TRBV5-4|.|13|TRBJ2-7|.
TGTGCCAGCAGTCTGCCAGGGGCAGGCGAGCAGTACTTC
CASSLPGAGEQYF
>TRBV15|.|15|TRBJ1-3|.
TGTGCCACCAGCAGAGAGCTGGGGCGCGGAAACACCATATATTTT
CATSRELGRGNTIYF
>TRBV4-1|TRBD2|16|TRBJ2-7|.
TGCGCCAGCAGCCAAGAGGAGCGGGGGGGGTCCTACGAGCAGTACTTC
CASSQEERGGSYEQYF
>TRBV10-1|.|13|TRBJ2-2|once
TGCGCCAGCAGTGTGGTCAGCACCGGGGAGCTGTTTTTT
CASSVVSTGELFF
>TRBV28|.|14|TRBJ1-1|.
TGTGCCAGCAGCTCAGGCCAAATGAACACTGAAGCTTTCTTT
CASSSGQMNTEAFF
>TRBV4-1|TRBD1|17|TRBJ1-6|once
TGCGCCAGCAGGGAGGACAGGGACGACGTCTATAATTCACCCCTCCACTTT
CASREDRDDVYNSPLHF
>TRBV5-1|TRBD1|16|TRBJ1-5|.
TGCGCCAGCAGCCCTGTCCCGGGACAGGGGAATCAGCCCCAGCATTTT
CASSPVPGQGNQPQHF
>TRBV6-5|.|15|TRBJ1-2|.
TGTGCCAGCAGTCCCGGGGAGGGTAGTAGTCGTGGCTACACCTTC
CASSPGEGSSRGYTF
>TRBV6-9|TRBD2|21|TRBJ2-3|.
TGTGCCAGCAGTCCTCAGCCTACCGGGACTAGCGGGAGATATGTCATAGATACGCAGTATTTT
CASSPQPTGTSGRYVIDTQYF
>TRBV3-1/TRBV3-2|TRBD2|15|TRBJ2-7|.
TGTGCCAGCAGCCAGGACCTTAGCGGGAGATACGAGCAGTACTTC
CASSQDLSGRYEQYF
>TRBV15|TRBD1|15|TRBJ2-5|.
TGTGCCACCAGTAACGACCGACAGGGCAGAGAGACCCAGTACTTC
CATSNDRQGRETQYF
>TRBV5-1|TRBD2|16|TRBJ2-3|.
TGCGCCAGCAGCGTTCCCCGGGGGGAGGGCACAGATACGCAGTATTTT
CASSVPRGEGTDTQYF
>TRBV5-1|.|16|TRBJ1-1|.
TGCGCCAGCAGCTTGAGTTCAGGGGCCATGAACACTGAAGCTTTCTTT
CASSLSSGAMNTEAFF
>TRBV9|TRBD1|15|TRBJ1-4|.
TGTGCCAGCAGCGAGACAGGGTGGGGCGGTGAAAAACTGTTTTTT
CASSETGWGGEKLFF
>TRBV27|.|10|TRBJ2-5|once
TGTGCCAGCCGACTGGGGACCCAGTACTTC
CASRLGTQYF
>TRBV6-5|TRBD1|14|TRBJ2-3|.
TGTGCCAGCAGCACAGGGGGCACGTCAGATACGCAGTATTTT
CASSTGGTSDTQYF
>TRBV7-9|TRBD2|15|TRBJ2-7|once
TGTGCCAGCAGCCCAGCCGCTAGCGGGGGGTGGGAGCAGTACTTC
CASSPAASGGWEQYF
>TRBV7-9|.|16|TRBJ1-1|.
TGTGCCAGCAGCCTCGAGGGACTCCCCCTGAACACTGAAGCTTTCTTT
CASSLEGLPLNTEAFF
>TRBV10-2|TRBD1|16|TRBJ2-1|.
TGCGCCAGCGGGGGCAACCGGGACAGACAGAACAATGAGCAGTTCTTC
CASGGNRDRQNNEQFF
>TRBV5-1|TRBD2|15|TRBJ2-1|.
TGCGCCAGCAGCCAGGAGGTAGCGGGGACCGGTGAGCAGTTCTTC
CASSQEVAGTGEQFF
>TRBV7-9|.|15|TRBJ1-2|.
TGTGCCAGCAGCTCAAGCGGGGGAGGAAGCGATGGCTACACCTTC
CASSSSGGGSDGYTF
>TRBV7-9|.|15|TRBJ1-1|.
TGTGCCAGCAGCGAAGCCGACGGGAGTAACACTGAAGCTTTCTTT
CASSEADGSNTEAFF
>TRBV6-5|.|14|TRBJ1-4|few
TGTGCCAGCAGACCGGGACACTCTAATGAAAAACTGTTTTTT
CASRPGHSNEKLFF
>TRBV19|.|14|TRBJ1-5|.
TGTGCCAGTATGGACAGCGGCCTGGATCAGCCCCAGCATTTT
CASMDSGLDQPQHF
>TRBV27|.|15|TRBJ2-7|.
TGTGCCAGCAGTCTAACCCCGGGGAGCCCCTACGAGCAGTACTTC
CASSLTPGSPYEQYF
>TRBV7-3|.|16|TRBJ2-1|.
TGTGCCAGCAGCTTAAATCCGGCGGGGAATAATAATGAGCAGTTCTTC
CASSLNPAGNNNEQFF
>TRBV5-1|TRBD2|20|TRBJ2-7|.
TGCGCCAGCAGCTGGAGGGCTTGGCTAGCGGGGGGCCTGGATATGTACGAGCAGTACTTC
CASSWRAWLAGGLDMYEQYF
>TRBV2|TRBD1|14|TRBJ1-6|.
TGTGCCAGCAATCCACAGGGGGTAAATTCACCCCTCCACTTT
CASNPQGVNSPLHF